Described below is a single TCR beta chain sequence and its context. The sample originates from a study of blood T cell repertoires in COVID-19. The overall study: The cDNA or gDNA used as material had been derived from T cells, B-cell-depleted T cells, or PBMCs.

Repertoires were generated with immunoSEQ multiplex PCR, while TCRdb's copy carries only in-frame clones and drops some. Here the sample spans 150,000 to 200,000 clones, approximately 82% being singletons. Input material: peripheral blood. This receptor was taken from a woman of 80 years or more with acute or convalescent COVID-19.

The CDR3 region is CASSPYRDGPDTQYF. CDR3 DNA sequence: TGTGCCAGCTCACCGTACAGGGATGGGCCAGATACGCAGTATTTT. The chain couples TRBV18 to TRBJ2-3; TRBD1 is a possible D gene (6 bases). V was clipped by 3 bases and J by 4 bases, with 14 bases between them. The CDR3 totals 15 residues. CDR1 KGHSH and CDR2 LQKENI come from the germline V gene.